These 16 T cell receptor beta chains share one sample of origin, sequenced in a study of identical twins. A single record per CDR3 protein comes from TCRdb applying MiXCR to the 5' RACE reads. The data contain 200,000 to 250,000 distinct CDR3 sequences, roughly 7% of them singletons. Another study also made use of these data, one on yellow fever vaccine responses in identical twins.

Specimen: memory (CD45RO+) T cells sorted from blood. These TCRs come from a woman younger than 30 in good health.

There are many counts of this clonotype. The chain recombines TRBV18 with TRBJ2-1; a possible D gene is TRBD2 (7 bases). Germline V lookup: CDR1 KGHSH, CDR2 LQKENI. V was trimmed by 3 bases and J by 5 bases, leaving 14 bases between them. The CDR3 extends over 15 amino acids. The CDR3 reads CASSPPGGRNNEQFF. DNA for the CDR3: TGTGCCAGCTCACCGCCCGGGGGGCGGAACAATGAGCAGTTCTTC.

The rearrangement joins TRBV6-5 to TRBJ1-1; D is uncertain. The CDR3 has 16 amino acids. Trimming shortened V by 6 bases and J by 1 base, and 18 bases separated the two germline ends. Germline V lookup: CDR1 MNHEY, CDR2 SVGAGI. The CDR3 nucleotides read TGTGCCAGCAGCTACAAAGTTTTCCCCGCGAACACTGAAGCTTTCTTT. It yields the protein CASSYKVFPANTEAFF.

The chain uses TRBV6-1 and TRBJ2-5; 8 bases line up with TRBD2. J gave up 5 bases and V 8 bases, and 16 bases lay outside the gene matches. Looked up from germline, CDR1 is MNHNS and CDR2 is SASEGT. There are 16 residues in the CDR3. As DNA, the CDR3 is TGTGCCAGCCCCACGTCAGCGGGGGCCTTGGGGGAGACCCAGTACTTC. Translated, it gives CASPTSAGALGETQYF.

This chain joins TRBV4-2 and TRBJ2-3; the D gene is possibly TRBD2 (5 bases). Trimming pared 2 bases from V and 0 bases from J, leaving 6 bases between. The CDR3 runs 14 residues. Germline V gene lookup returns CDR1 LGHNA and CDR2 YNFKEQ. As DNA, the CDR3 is TGTGCCAGCAGCCAAAGGACTAGCACAGATACGCAGTATTTT. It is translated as CASSQRTSTDTQYF.

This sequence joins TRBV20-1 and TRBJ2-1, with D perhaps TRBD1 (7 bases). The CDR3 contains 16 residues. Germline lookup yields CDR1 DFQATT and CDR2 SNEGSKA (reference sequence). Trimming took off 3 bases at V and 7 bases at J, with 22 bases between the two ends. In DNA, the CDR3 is TGCAGTGCTAGGCAGGAGGGACAGTTCTCGTCAAATGAGCAGTTCTTC. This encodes CSARQEGQFSSNEQFF.

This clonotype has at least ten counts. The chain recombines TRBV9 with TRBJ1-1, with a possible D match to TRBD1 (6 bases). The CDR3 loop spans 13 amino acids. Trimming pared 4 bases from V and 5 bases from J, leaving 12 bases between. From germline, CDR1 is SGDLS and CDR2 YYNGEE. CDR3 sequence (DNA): TGTGCCAGCAGCCCGGGGGGGCGGACTGAAGCTTTCTTT. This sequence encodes CASSPGGRTEAFF.

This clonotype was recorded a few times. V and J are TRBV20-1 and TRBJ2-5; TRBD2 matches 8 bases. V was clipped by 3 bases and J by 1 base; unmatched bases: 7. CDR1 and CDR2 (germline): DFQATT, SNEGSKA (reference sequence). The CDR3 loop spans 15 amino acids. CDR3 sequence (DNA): TGCAGTGCTAGTAGGCGGGAGGCCCTCCAAGAGACCCAGTACTTC. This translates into CSASRREALQETQYF.

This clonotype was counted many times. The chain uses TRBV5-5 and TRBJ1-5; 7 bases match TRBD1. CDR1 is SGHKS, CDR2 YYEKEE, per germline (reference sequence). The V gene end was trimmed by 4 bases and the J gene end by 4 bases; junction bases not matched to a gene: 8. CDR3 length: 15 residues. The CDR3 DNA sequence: TGTGCCAGCAGCCCCGGGACAGTCCTAAATCAGCCCCAGCATTTT. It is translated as CASSPGTVLNQPQHF. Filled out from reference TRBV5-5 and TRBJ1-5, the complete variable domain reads DAGVTQSPTHLIKTRGQQVTLRCSPISGHKSVSWYQQVLGQGPQFIFQYYEKEERGRGNFPDRFSARQFPNYSSELNVNALLLGDSALYLCASSPGTVLNQPQHFGDGTRLSIL.

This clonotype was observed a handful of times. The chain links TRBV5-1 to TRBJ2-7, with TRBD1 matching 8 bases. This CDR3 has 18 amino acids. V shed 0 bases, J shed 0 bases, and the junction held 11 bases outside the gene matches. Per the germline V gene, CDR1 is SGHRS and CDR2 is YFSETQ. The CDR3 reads CASSLGPNRDRSSYEQYF. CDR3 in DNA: TGCGCCAGCAGCTTGGGCCCGAACCGGGACAGGAGCTCCTACGAGCAGTACTTC. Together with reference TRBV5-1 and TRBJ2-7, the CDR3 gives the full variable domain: KAGVTQTPRYLIKTRGQQVTLSCSPISGHRSVSWYQQTPGQGLQFLFEYFSETQRNKGNFPGRFSGRQFSNSRSEMNVSTLELGDSALYLCASSLGPNRDRSSYEQYFGPGTRLTVT.

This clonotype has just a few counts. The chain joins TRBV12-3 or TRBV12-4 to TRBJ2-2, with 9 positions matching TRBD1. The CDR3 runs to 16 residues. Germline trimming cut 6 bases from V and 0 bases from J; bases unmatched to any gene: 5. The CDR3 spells CASRTQGASNTGELFF. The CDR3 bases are TGTGCCAGCAGAACACAGGGGGCTTCGAACACCGGGGAGCTGTTTTTT.

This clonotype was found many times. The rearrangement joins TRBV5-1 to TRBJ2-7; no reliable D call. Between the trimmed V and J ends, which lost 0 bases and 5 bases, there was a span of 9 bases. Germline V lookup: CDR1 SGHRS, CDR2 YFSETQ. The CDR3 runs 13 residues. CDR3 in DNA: TGCGCCAGCAGCTTGGCCCACTTGAACGAGCAGTACTTC. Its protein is CASSLAHLNEQYF.

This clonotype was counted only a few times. The CDR3 is CASKGSAADTQYF. The CDR3 bases are TGTGCCAGCAAGGGGTCGGCGGCAGATACGCAGTATTTT. This chain joins TRBV2 and TRBJ2-3, with D tentatively TRBD1 (5 bases). This CDR3 has 13 amino acids. Germline values: CDR1 SNHLY, CDR2 FYNNEI. The V end lost 7 bases, the J end lost 4 bases, and 12 bases lay between the germline ends.

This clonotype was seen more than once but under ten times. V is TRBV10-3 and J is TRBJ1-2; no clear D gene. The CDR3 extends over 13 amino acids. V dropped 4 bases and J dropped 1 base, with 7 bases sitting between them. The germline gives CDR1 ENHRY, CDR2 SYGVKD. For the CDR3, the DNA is TGTGCCATCAGTGGGTCGGATAACTATGGCTACACCTTC. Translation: CAISGSDNYGYTF.

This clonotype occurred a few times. CDR3 sequence (DNA): TGTGCCAGCAGCATCGGCCCCGGGGGGGATACGCAGTATTTT. Its translation: CASSIGPGGDTQYF. The J gene is TRBJ2-3, the V gene TRBV5-5; TRBD2 matches 7 bases. V was clipped by 4 bases and J by 6 bases; unmatched bases: 8. Germline CDR1 reads SGHKS; CDR2 reads YYEKEE (reference sequence). CDR3 length equals 14 residues.

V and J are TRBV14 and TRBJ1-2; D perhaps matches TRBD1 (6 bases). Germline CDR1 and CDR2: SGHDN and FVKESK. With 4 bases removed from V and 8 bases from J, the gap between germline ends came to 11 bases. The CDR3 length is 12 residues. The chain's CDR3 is CASSPGHQGYTF. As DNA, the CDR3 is TGTGCCAGCAGCCCGGGACACCAAGGCTACACCTTC.

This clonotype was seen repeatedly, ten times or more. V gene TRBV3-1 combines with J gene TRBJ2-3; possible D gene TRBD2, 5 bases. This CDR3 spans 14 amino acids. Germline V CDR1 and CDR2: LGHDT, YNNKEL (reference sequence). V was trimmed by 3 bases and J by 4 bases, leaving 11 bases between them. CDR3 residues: CASSQRLSADTQYF. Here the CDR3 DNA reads TGTGCCAGCAGCCAGAGACTAAGCGCAGATACGCAGTATTTT.